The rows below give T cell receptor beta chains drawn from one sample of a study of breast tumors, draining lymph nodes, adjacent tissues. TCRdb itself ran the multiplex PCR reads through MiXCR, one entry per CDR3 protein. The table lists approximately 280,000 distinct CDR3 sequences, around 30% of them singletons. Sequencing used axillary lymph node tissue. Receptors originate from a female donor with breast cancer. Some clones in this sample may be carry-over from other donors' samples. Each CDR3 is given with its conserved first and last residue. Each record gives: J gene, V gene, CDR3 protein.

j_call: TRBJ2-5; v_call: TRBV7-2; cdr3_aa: CASSLMGQGAETQYF
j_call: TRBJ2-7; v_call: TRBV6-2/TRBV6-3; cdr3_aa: CASRQLGAEQYF
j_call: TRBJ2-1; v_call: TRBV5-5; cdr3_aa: CASGFTPSGYNEQFF
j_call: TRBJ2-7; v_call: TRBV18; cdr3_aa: CASSSGTGGYEQYF
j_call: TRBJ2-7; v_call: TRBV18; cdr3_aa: CASSPPSPRGYEQYF
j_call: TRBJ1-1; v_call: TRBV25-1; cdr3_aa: CASSEFGGHYTEAFF
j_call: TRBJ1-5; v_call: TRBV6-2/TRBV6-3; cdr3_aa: CASRLTGTGVIGNQPQHF
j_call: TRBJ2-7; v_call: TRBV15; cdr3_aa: CATSRGLALYEQYF
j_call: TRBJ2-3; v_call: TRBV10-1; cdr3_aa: CASSEGGRDTQYF
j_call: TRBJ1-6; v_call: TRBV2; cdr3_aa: CASRPTGFASPLHF
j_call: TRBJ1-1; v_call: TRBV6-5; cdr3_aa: CASNRGAGEAFF